This TCR beta chain comes out of a study of blood T cell repertoires in COVID-19. Study overall: Samples taken during acute and convalescent COVID-19 were collected in the United States, Italy and Spain.

Authors' processing steps: Nucleated cell counts were estimated from reference gene primer amplification. Sequencing was performed with immunoSEQ multiplex PCR; in TCRdb, only in-frame clones are kept and a portion is missing. The V and J calls and clone size come from that table; D and trimming were worked out from the DNA. This table holds 95,000 to 100,000 clones, roughly 84% found once. Germline V gene lookup returns CDR1 SGHAT and CDR2 FQDESV (reference sequence). The CDR3 totals 16 residues. The trim removed 5 bases at V and 8 bases at J, leaving 8 bases unmatched. The V and J genes are TRBV11-1 and TRBJ2-1, with 14 bases lining up with TRBD2. This TCR came from a woman between 55 and 75 years old with acute or convalescent COVID-19. Sequenced input: peripheral blood. CDR3 in amino acids: CASSRQTSGGAYEQFF. DNA of the CDR3: TGTGCCAGCAGCCGCCAGACTAGCGGGGGGGCCTATGAGCAGTTCTTC.